The 6 T cell receptor beta chains below were found in one sample sequenced in a study of blood T cell repertoires in COVID-19. TCRdb's table, derived via immunoSEQ multiplex PCR, lists solely in-frame clones and lacks some. The sample has roughly 190,000 clones, 80% to 90% seen once; the top ten hold around 11%. Sequencing was done on a sample of PBMCs or T cells enriched from blood (not recorded which). Receptor source: a man in his forties who had recovered from COVID-19.

The chain employs TRBV27 and TRBJ1-5, with a tentative D call TRBD1 (5 bases). Trimming took 6 bases from V and 7 from J, leaving 16 bases between them. There are 14 residues in the CDR3. The germline V gene encodes CDR1 MNHEY and CDR2 SMNVEV (reference sequence). Here the CDR3 reads CASSPPGWGQPQHF. CDR3 sequence (DNA): TGTGCCAGCAGCCCTCCAGGGTGGGGACAGCCCCAGCATTTT.

CDR3: CASSLTPGIGQGNTIYF. DNA for the CDR3: TGTGCCAGCAGCTTAACCCCCGGAATCGGACAGGGAAACACCATATATTTT. V gene TRBV7-2 combines with J gene TRBJ1-3; tentatively, D is TRBD1 (6 bases). Looked up from germline, CDR1 is SGHTA and CDR2 is FQGNSA. The V gene lost 2 bases and the J gene lost 4 bases, with 18 bases spanning the gap. The CDR3 is made up of 17 amino acids. The entire variable domain, with the rest obtained from reference TRBV7-2 and TRBJ1-3, is as follows: GAGVSQSPSNKVTEKGKDVELRCDPISGHTALYWYRQSLGQGLEFLIYFQGNSAPDKSGLPSDRFSAERTGGSVSTLTIQRTQQEDSAVYLCASSLTPGIGQGNTIYFGEGSWLTVV.

This sequence joins TRBV3-1 (or the pseudogene TRBV3-2) and TRBJ2-2, with 7 positions matching TRBD2. In germline, CDR1 is LGHDT, CDR2 YNNKEL (reference sequence). There are 17 residues in the CDR3. Trimming took 2 bases from V and 5 from J; bases not matched to a gene: 11. The CDR3 here is CASSQRTRLRDTGELFF. The CDR3 DNA is TGTGCCAGCAGCCAAAGGACTAGACTCAGAGATACCGGGGAGCTGTTTTTT.

The sample holds many counts of this clone. The chain joins TRBV28 to TRBJ2-7, with 10 bases fitting TRBD1. J was trimmed by 6 bases and V by 6 bases; bases with no gene match: 5. Germline assignment: CDR1 MDHEN and CDR2 SYDVKM. The CDR3 loop spans 13 amino acids. The CDR3 here is CASSPGTGVEQYF. The CDR3 region has the DNA TGTGCCAGCAGCCCTGGGACAGGGGTCGAGCAGTACTTC.

This clone was seen ten or more times. This chain uses TRBV6-5 with TRBJ2-2; D not certain. This CDR3 is built from 15 residues. Germline V CDR1 and CDR2: MNHEY, SVGAGI. The germline V and J ends were trimmed by 0 bases and 6 bases, with 11 bases remaining between them. CDR3 loop: CASSYSIPTPGELFF. CDR3 sequence (DNA): TGTGCCAGCAGTTACTCGATACCGACTCCCGGGGAGCTGTTTTTT.

The chain links TRBV5-1 to TRBJ2-3; D might be TRBD2 (5 bases). V lost 2 bases and J lost 0, with 13 bases in between. The CDR3 is 16 residues long. Germline CDR1 is SGHRS and CDR2 is YFSETQ. The CDR3 here is CASSFGLWASTDTQYF. The CDR3 DNA reads TGCGCCAGCAGCTTCGGACTCTGGGCAAGCACAGATACGCAGTATTTT.